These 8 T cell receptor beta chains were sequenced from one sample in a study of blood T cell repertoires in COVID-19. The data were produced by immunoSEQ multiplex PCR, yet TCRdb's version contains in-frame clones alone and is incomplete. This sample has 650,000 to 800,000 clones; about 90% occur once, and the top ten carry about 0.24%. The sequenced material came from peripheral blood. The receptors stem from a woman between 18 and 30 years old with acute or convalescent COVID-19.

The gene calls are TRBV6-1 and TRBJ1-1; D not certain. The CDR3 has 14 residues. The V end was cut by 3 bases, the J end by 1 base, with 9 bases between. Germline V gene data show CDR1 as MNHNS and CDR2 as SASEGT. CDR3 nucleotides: TGTGCCAGCAGTGATGGGCCTGAGAACACTGAAGCTTTCTTT. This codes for CASSDGPENTEAFF.

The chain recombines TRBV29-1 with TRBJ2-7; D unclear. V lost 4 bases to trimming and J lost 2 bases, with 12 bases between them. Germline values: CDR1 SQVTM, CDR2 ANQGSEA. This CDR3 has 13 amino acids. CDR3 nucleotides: TGCAGCGTTGGAAAGGAGTATGCCTACGAGCAGTACTTC. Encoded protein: CSVGKEYAYEQYF.

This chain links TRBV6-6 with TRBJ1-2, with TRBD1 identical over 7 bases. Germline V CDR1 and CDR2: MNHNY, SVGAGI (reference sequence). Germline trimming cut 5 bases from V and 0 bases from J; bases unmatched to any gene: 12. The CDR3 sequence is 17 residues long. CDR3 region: CASSQGESGTANYGYTF. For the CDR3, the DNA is TGTGCCAGCAGTCAGGGGGAATCCGGGACAGCTAACTATGGCTACACCTTC.

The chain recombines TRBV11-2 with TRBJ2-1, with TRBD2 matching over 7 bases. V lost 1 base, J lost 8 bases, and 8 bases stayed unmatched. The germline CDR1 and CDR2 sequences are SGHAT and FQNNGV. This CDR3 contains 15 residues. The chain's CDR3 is CASSLGASGRDEQFF. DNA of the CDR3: TGTGCCAGCAGCTTAGGAGCTAGCGGACGCGATGAGCAGTTCTTC.

CDR3 in DNA: TGTGCCAGCAGCTTCGGACAGGGGGTTGGAGAAAAACTGTTTTTT. As protein: CASSFGQGVGEKLFF. The chain links TRBV9 to TRBJ1-4; 10 nucleotides agree with TRBD1. The CDR3 has 15 amino acids. Germline loops: CDR1 SGDLS, CDR2 YYNGEE. Losses at the gene ends were 4 bases for V and 8 bases for J; bases not matched to a gene: 8.

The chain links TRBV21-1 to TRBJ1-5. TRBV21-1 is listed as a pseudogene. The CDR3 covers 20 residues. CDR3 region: CASSKKYPWQPSDSNQPQHF. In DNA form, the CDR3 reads TGTGCCAGCAGCAAAAAGTACCCATGGCAGCCGAGCGATAGCAATCAGCCCCAGCATTTT.

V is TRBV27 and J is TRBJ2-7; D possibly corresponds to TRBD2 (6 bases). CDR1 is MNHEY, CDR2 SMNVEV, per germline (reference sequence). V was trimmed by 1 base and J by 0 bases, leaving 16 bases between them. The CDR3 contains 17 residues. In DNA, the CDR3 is TGTGCCAGCAGTTTATTGGCCGGCGGGGCGTCCTCCTACGAGCAGTACTTC. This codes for CASSLLAGGASSYEQYF.

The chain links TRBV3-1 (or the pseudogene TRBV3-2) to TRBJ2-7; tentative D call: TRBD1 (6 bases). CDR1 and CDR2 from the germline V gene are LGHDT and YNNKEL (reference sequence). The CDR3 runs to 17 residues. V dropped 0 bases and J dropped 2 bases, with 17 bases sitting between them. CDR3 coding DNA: TGTGCCAGCAGCCAAGAAGAACCAGGGACAACAGCCTACGAGCAGTACTTC. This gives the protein CASSQEEPGTTAYEQYF.